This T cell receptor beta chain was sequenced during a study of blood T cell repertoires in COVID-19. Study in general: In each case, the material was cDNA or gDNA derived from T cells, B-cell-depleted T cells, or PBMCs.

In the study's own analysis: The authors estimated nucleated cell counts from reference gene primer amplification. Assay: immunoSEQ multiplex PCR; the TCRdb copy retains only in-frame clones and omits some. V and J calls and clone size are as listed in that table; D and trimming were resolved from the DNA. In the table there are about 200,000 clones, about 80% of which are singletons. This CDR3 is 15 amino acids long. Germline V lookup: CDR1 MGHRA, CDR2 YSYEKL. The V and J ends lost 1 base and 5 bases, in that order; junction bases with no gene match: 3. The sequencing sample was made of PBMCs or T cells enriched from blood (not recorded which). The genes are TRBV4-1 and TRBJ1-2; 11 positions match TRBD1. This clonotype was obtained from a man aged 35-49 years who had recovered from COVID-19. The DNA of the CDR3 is TGCGCCAGCAGCCAAGCGGGACAGGGGGTTTATGGCTACACCTTC. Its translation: CASSQAGQGVYGYTF.